The 32 T cell receptor beta chains below were found in one sample sequenced in a study of OX40 agonist ivuxolimab in advanced cancers. Assay: immunoSEQ multiplex PCR; the TCRdb copy retains only in-frame clones and omits some. The sample lists about 81,000 clones, 90% to 95% occurring once. The source was CD4+ or CD8+ T cells sorted from blood, collected in a trial of the OX40 agonist ivuxolimab. These receptors were obtained from an adult with an advanced solid tumor such as melanoma, head and neck, liver or kidney cancer.

The chain has TRBV7-8 and TRBJ2-3; 10 bases match TRBD2. This CDR3 comprises 19 residues. V gave up 2 bases and J gave up 4 bases; unmatched junction bases: 15. The germline V gene encodes CDR1 SGHVS and CDR2 FQNEAQ. The CDR3 DNA follows: TGTGCCAGCAGCTTAAAGGTCGGGGTAGCGGGAGGTGCGGCAGATACGCAGTATTTT. It encodes CASSLKVGVAGGAADTQYF.

The chain employs TRBV6-5 and TRBJ2-1; no clear D gene. Trimming removed 7 bases from V and 7 bases from J, with 14 bases in between. The CDR3 sequence is 13 residues long. The germline V gene has CDR1 MNHEY and CDR2 SVGAGI. CDR3: CASTESYGNEQFF. The CDR3, as DNA: TGTGCCAGCACCGAATCCTATGGGAATGAGCAGTTCTTC.

The chain is built from TRBV27 and TRBJ1-5, with unresolved D. V was pared by 5 bases and J by 4 bases, with 6 bases between. This CDR3 contains 12 residues. Germline assignment: CDR1 MNHEY and CDR2 SMNVEV (reference sequence). The CDR3 loop reads CASSGPNQPQHF. The CDR3, as DNA: TGTGCCAGCAGTGGACCAAATCAGCCCCAGCATTTT.

The chain couples TRBV27 to TRBJ2-2; D call uncertain. Germline CDR1 reads MNHEY; CDR2 reads SMNVEV (reference sequence). Between the trimmed V and J ends, which lost 2 bases and 1 base, there was a span of 5 bases. The CDR3 consists of 14 residues. The CDR3: CASSLPGNTGELFF. Written as DNA, the CDR3 is TGTGCCAGCAGTTTACCGGGGAACACCGGGGAGCTGTTTTTT.

This chain connects TRBV29-1 to TRBJ2-3; 7 positions match TRBD2. The ends lost 4 bases at V and 0 bases at J; junction bases unmatched: 1. CDR3 size: 13 residues. The germline CDR1 and CDR2 sequences are SQVTM and ANQGSEA. CDR3 nucleotides: TGCAGCGTTGTGCGGGGGAGCACAGATACGCAGTATTTT. It codes for CSVVRGSTDTQYF.

The CDR3 here is CASSSTSADTQYF. CDR3 bases: TGCGCCAGCAGCTCCACTAGCGCAGATACGCAGTATTTT. The V and J genes are TRBV5-1 and TRBJ2-3, with TRBD2 matching over 7 bases. CDR1 is SGHRS and CDR2 is YFSETQ in the germline V gene. The CDR3 runs 13 residues. The J segment lost 4 bases and the V segment lost 3 bases, leaving 2 bases of the junction unmatched.

The chain uses TRBV28 and TRBJ2-2; no definite D call. The V end was cut by 4 bases, the J end by 7 bases, with 4 bases between. The CDR3 has 11 amino acids. Germline V gene data show CDR1 as MDHEN and CDR2 as SYDVKM. This chain's CDR3 is CASSSGGELFF. CDR3 sequence (DNA): TGTGCCAGCAGTTCGGGCGGGGAGCTGTTTTTT.

The rearrangement links TRBV28 to TRBJ2-7; 7 bases are shared with TRBD2. The CDR3 length is 17 residues. Germline V gene data show CDR1 as MDHEN and CDR2 as SYDVKM. V gave up 8 bases and J gave up 4 bases; unmatched junction bases: 20. The CDR3 DNA reads as TGTGCCAGCTTTCGAACCCGGCGGGAGCCGAATGGGTACGAGCAGTACTTC. As protein: CASFRTRREPNGYEQYF.

V is TRBV19 and J is TRBJ1-1; D is possibly TRBD1 (6 bases). V lost 5 bases and J lost 3, with 10 bases in between. Germline V lookup: CDR1 LNHDA, CDR2 SQIVND (reference sequence). CDR3 length: 13 residues. CDR3 in amino acids: CASSPGVHTEAFF. The CDR3 region has the DNA TGTGCCAGTAGTCCAGGGGTGCACACTGAAGCTTTCTTT. Filled out from reference TRBV19 and TRBJ1-1, the complete variable domain reads DGGITQSPKYLFRKEGQNVTLSCEQNLNHDAMYWYRQDPGQGLRLIYYSQIVNDFQKGDIAEGYSVSREKKESFPLTVTSAQKNPTAFYLCASSPGVHTEAFFGQGTRLTVV.

The rearrangement links TRBV5-1 to TRBJ1-5; 9 bases line up with TRBD1. Germline CDR1 reads SGHRS; CDR2 reads YFSETQ. The CDR3 totals 13 residues. V lost 3 bases to trimming and J lost 6 bases; unmatched junction nucleotides: 1. Here the CDR3 reads CASSWTGVQPQHF. CDR3 coding DNA: TGCGCCAGCAGCTGGACAGGGGTTCAGCCCCAGCATTTT.

The J gene is TRBJ2-5, the V gene TRBV7-2; D possibly corresponds to TRBD1 (6 bases). CDR1 and CDR2 from the germline V gene are SGHTA and FQGNSA. This CDR3 comprises 14 residues. Trimming shortened V by 4 bases and J by 5 bases, and 14 bases separated the two germline ends. The CDR3 DNA follows: TGTGCCAGCAGCTCGACAGGACCCTTCGAGACCCAGTACTTC. Translating it yields CASSSTGPFETQYF.

This chain connects TRBV5-6 to TRBJ1-5; TRBD1 agrees at 8 bases. V shed 0 bases, J shed 5 bases, and the junction held 4 bases outside the gene matches. Germline V gene data show CDR1 as SGHDT and CDR2 as YYEEEE. The CDR3 covers 15 residues. CDR3 residues: CASSLDGQGHQPQHF. CDR3 DNA sequence: TGTGCCAGCAGCTTGGATGGACAGGGTCATCAGCCCCAGCATTTT.

This rearrangement joins TRBV2 to TRBJ2-7; possibly TRBD1 or TRBD2 for D (5 bases each). This CDR3 is built from 17 residues. Germline assignment: CDR1 SNHLY and CDR2 FYNNEI. V dropped 6 bases and J dropped 7 bases, with 28 bases sitting between them. CDR3 nucleotide sequence: TGTGCCAGCAGCCTGGGACCCTTCCCGCTCCCCAACCGGGAGCAGTACTTC. Translating gives CASSLGPFPLPNREQYF.

The chain links TRBV27 to TRBJ2-1; 9 bases fit TRBD1. From germline, CDR1 is MNHEY and CDR2 SMNVEV (reference sequence). This CDR3 spans 13 amino acids. J gave up 9 bases and V 6 bases, and 6 bases lay outside the gene matches. The CDR3 nucleotides are TGTGCCAGCAGCCCGGGACAGGGCATTGAGCAGTTCTTC. Its translation is CASSPGQGIEQFF.

This rearrangement joins TRBV6-5 to TRBJ2-1; no clear D gene. Germline loops: CDR1 MNHEY, CDR2 SVGAGI. The CDR3 spans 15 residues. The V end was cut by 2 bases, the J end by 5 bases, with 13 bases between. CDR3 sequence (DNA): TGTGCCAGCAGTTACGCCAGGTATAGGGACAATGAGCAGTTCTTC. This gives the protein CASSYARYRDNEQFF.

V is TRBV10-3 and J is TRBJ2-7; possible D gene TRBD1, 6 bases. The ends were cut back, 6 bases at V and 5 bases at J, with 32 bases in the middle. The CDR3 runs 19 residues. Looked up from germline, CDR1 is ENHRY and CDR2 is SYGVKD. CDR3 in DNA: TGTGCCATCAGGCCAGAACTCCGGGACATTTGGTCATCCGGGGACGAGCAGTACTTC. Translating it yields CAIRPELRDIWSSGDEQYF.

This clone was recorded only once. The rearrangement uses TRBV7-8 and TRBJ2-7, with 9 bases fitting TRBD1. Unmatched junction bases numbered 8, after V lost 5 bases and J lost 6 bases. Germline assignment: CDR1 SGHVS and CDR2 FQNEAQ. The CDR3 is made up of 14 amino acids. The CDR3 nucleotides read TGTGCCAGCAGCGTCTGGGACAGGGAGCTCGAGCAGTACTTC. This sequence encodes CASSVWDRELEQYF.

The chain couples TRBV18 to TRBJ1-2, with a tentative D call TRBD1 (6 bases). There are 15 residues in the CDR3. V shed 3 bases and J shed 2 bases, with 13 bases lying between them. Germline CDR1 and CDR2: KGHSH and LQKENI. The CDR3 DNA is TGTGCCAGCTCACCTACAGGGCCGCACAACTATGGCTACACCTTC. Amino acid sequence: CASSPTGPHNYGYTF.

In its sample, this clone was seen once. V and J are TRBV27 and TRBJ1-2; D may be TRBD1 (6 bases). V lost 7 bases, J lost 4 bases, and 16 bases lay in between. Germline assignment: CDR1 MNHEY and CDR2 SMNVEV (reference sequence). CDR3 length: 14 residues. CDR3 sequence: CASTPTGDPYGYTF. DNA for the CDR3: TGTGCCAGCACCCCGACAGGAGACCCCTATGGCTACACCTTC.

The J gene is TRBJ1-5, the V gene TRBV10-2; D call uncertain. Per the germline V gene, CDR1 is WSHSY and CDR2 is SAAADI. V lost 5 bases, J lost 0 bases, and 5 bases lay in between. The CDR3 contains 13 residues. CDR3 sequence (DNA): TGCGCCAGCAGTCTGTATAGCAATCAGCCCCAGCATTTT. It translates to CASSLYSNQPQHF.

This clone was observed a few times. The rearrangement uses TRBV6-5 and TRBJ1-5, with 9 bases matching TRBD1. After removal of 2 bases from V and 7 bases from J, the junction contained 3 bases not matched to a gene. Germline CDR1 is MNHEY and CDR2 is SVGAGI. The CDR3 totals 14 residues. In DNA, the CDR3 is TGTGCCAGCAGTTACGGACAGGGGATCCAGCCCCAGCATTTT. This sequence encodes CASSYGQGIQPQHF.

In this sample, this clone turned up once. The rearrangement joins TRBV9 to TRBJ2-2, with a possible D match to TRBD1 (5 bases). CDR1 and CDR2 from the germline V gene are SGDLS and YYNGEE. This CDR3 has 14 residues. V lost 4 bases to trimming and J lost 1 base, with 8 bases between them. In DNA, the CDR3 is TGTGCCAGCAGCACCACAGGGAACACCGGGGAGCTGTTTTTT. As protein: CASSTTGNTGELFF.

The V and J genes are TRBV5-1 and TRBJ2-7; 9 bases align to TRBD2. The CDR3 has 18 amino acids. Trimming cost V 3 bases and J 2 bases; bases outside gene matches: 15. Germline CDR1 reads SGHRS; CDR2 reads YFSETQ. The CDR3 coding sequence is TGCGCCAGCAGCTCGAAGCCTAGCGGGGAAGGTCAGACCTACGAGCAGTACTTC. Encoded protein: CASSSKPSGEGQTYEQYF. Based on the CDR3 plus reference TRBV5-1 and TRBJ2-7, the full variable domain is KAGVTQTPRYLIKTRGQQVTLSCSPISGHRSVSWYQQTPGQGLQFLFEYFSETQRNKGNFPGRFSGRQFSNSRSEMNVSTLELGDSALYLCASSSKPSGEGQTYEQYFGPGTRLTVT.

V and J are TRBV27 and TRBJ2-7, with 8 bases lining up with TRBD1. The germline gives CDR1 MNHEY, CDR2 SMNVEV (reference sequence). V trimming: 0 bases; J trimming: 3 bases; junction bases outside the gene matches: 7. This CDR3 spans 16 amino acids. CDR3 sequence (DNA): TGTGCCAGCAGTTTATCCTCTTATGGGACAGGCTACGAGCAGTACTTC. Its protein product is CASSLSSYGTGYEQYF.

This sequence joins TRBV11-2 and TRBJ2-3; tentatively, D is TRBD1 (5 bases). V was clipped by 0 bases and J by 5 bases, with 15 bases between them. Germline loops: CDR1 SGHAT, CDR2 FQNNGV. The CDR3 is 16 residues long. CDR3 region: CASSLDEAGMRDTQYF. In DNA, the CDR3 is TGTGCCAGCAGCTTAGATGAGGCAGGGATGAGAGATACGCAGTATTTT.

V usage is TRBV6-5 and J usage is TRBJ2-1; D unclear. Trimming stripped 4 bases from V and 6 bases from J, with 10 bases between. Per the germline V gene, CDR1 is MNHEY and CDR2 is SVGAGI. The CDR3 covers 13 residues. CDR3 amino acids: CASSFGRLNEQFF. CDR3 in DNA: TGTGCCAGCAGTTTTGGCAGACTCAATGAGCAGTTCTTC.

This clone was detected once. The rearrangement uses TRBV4-1 and TRBJ2-7; TRBD2 is a possible D gene (6 bases). CDR1 and CDR2 from the germline V gene are MGHRA and YSYEKL. Trimming pared 3 bases from V and 7 bases from J, leaving 19 bases between. CDR3 length: 15 amino acids. The CDR3 nucleotides read TGCGCCAGCAGCCAGGTCGGGACTCCGATCGGGGAGCAGTACTTC. It encodes CASSQVGTPIGEQYF.

The chain couples TRBV6-5 to TRBJ1-2, with D possibly being TRBD1 (5 bases). Germline CDR1 MNHEY, CDR2 SVGAGI. The V and J ends lost 2 bases and 7 bases respectively, with 5 bases between them. The CDR3 length is 11 residues. The CDR3 is CASSYGGGYTF. The CDR3 coding sequence is TGTGCCAGCAGTTACGGGGGTGGCTACACCTTC.

V gene TRBV9 combines with J gene TRBJ2-5, with 7 positions matching TRBD2. The CDR3 has 15 amino acids. Germline V CDR1 and CDR2: SGDLS, YYNGEE. The J segment lost 1 base and the V segment lost 4 bases, leaving 7 bases of the junction unmatched. For the CDR3, the DNA is TGTGCCAGCAGCCCGAGCGGGGCGGCCCAAGAGACCCAGTACTTC. This sequence encodes CASSPSGAAQETQYF.

This chain's CDR3 is CASSVVGAGRTSSYNEQFF. In nucleotides, the CDR3 is TGTGCCAGCAGCGTAGTAGGAGCGGGTCGGACAAGCTCCTACAATGAGCAGTTCTTC. The genes are TRBV9 and TRBJ2-1, with TRBD2 as a possible D gene (6 bases). The length of the CDR3 is 19 residues. CDR1 SGDLS and CDR2 YYNGEE come from the germline V gene. V shed 0 bases and J shed 0 bases, with 19 bases lying between them. Together with reference TRBV9 and TRBJ2-1, the CDR3 gives the full variable domain: DSGVTQTPKHLITATGQRVTLRCSPRSGDLSVYWYQQSLDQGLQFLIQYYNGEERAKGNILERFSAQQFPDLHSELNLSSLELGDSALYFCASSVVGAGRTSSYNEQFFGPGTRLTVL.

The J gene is TRBJ1-2, the V gene TRBV5-6, with D possibly being TRBD1 (6 bases). V was trimmed by 2 bases and J by 7 bases, leaving 15 bases between them. CDR1 and CDR2 from the germline V gene are SGHDT and YYEEEE. CDR3 length equals 14 residues. CDR3 residues: CASSFTGIPSGYTF. The CDR3 region has the DNA TGTGCCAGCAGCTTCACAGGGATACCTTCTGGCTACACCTTC.

The chain joins TRBV12-2 to TRBJ1-4; the table gives TRBD1 as D, unverified against the DNA. TRBV12-2 counts as a pseudogene. This CDR3 has 14 residues. This CDR3 reads CASRIRQGNEKLFF. CDR3 DNA: TGTGCAAGTCGCATCAGACAGGGGAATGAAAAACTGTTTTTT.